The 31 T cell receptor beta chains below all came from one sample that was sequenced in a study of cytomegalovirus exposure and HLA in healthy donors. It was with 60 Vbeta and 13 Jbeta primers that the PCR ran. Method: immunoSEQ multiplex PCR; TCRdb's copy keeps in-frame clones and lacks some. The data contain tens of thousands of clones, around four fifths of them singletons. Input material: PBMCs. Receptor source: a human donor in good health.

The rearrangement uses TRBV29-1 and TRBJ1-2, with 8 bases identical to TRBD1. V gave up 3 bases and J gave up 8 bases; unmatched junction bases: 8. The CDR3 totals 13 residues. CDR1 and CDR2 (germline): SQVTM, ANQGSEA. In nucleotides, the CDR3 is TGCAGCGTTGAGAACCAGGGGGCGGGCGGCTACACCTTC. It encodes CSVENQGAGGYTF. Together with reference TRBV29-1 and TRBJ1-2, the CDR3 gives the full variable domain: SAVISQKPSRDICQRGTSLTIQCQVDSQVTMMFWYRQQPGQSLTLIATANQGSEATYESGFVIDKFPISRPNLTFSTLTVSNMSPEDSSIYLCSVENQGAGGYTFGSGTRLTVV.

The rearrangement joins TRBV7-2 to TRBJ2-1; D is possibly TRBD2 (5 bases). V lost 5 bases to trimming and J lost 8 bases, with 16 bases between them. This CDR3 contains 14 residues. Germline CDR1 reads SGHTA; CDR2 reads FQGNSA. The CDR3 protein is CASSPRLAIDEQFF. CDR3 in DNA: TGTGCCAGCAGCCCCCGGCTAGCTATAGATGAGCAGTTCTTC.

The rearrangement joins TRBV30 to TRBJ2-1; D call uncertain. This CDR3 has 11 residues. V shed 4 bases and J shed 15 bases, with 16 bases lying between them. Germline values: CDR1 GTSNPN, CDR2 SVGIG (reference sequence). Here the CDR3 reads CAWTTARFAFF. CDR3 in DNA: TGTGCCTGGACCACGGCTAGGTTCGCGTTCTTC.

This sequence joins TRBV6-1 and TRBJ1-3; D not resolved. V gave up 0 bases and J gave up 1 base, with 16 bases separating them. CDR1 and CDR2 from the germline V gene are MNHNS and SASEGT. This CDR3 is 18 amino acids long. The chain's CDR3 is CASSEALGRLISGNTIYF. The CDR3 DNA sequence: TGTGCCAGCAGTGAAGCGCTTGGCAGGCTTATTTCTGGAAACACCATATATTTT.

The J gene is TRBJ2-3, the V gene TRBV5-1; 10 nucleotides agree with TRBD2. Germline assignment: CDR1 SGHRS and CDR2 YFSETQ. The CDR3 extends over 16 amino acids. Trimming at V came to 0 bases and at J to 3 bases, leaving 4 bases not matched to a gene. The CDR3 is CASSLERGGPTDTQYF. The CDR3 coding sequence is TGCGCCAGCAGCTTGGAGCGGGGGGGCCCTACAGATACGCAGTATTTT.

The gene calls are TRBV27 and TRBJ2-2, with a possible D match to TRBD1 (6 bases). Germline CDR1 and CDR2: MNHEY and SMNVEV (reference sequence). V lost 6 bases and J 10 bases, leaving 15 bases between the germline ends. This CDR3 comprises 13 residues. This CDR3 is CASSPGVFVELFF. The DNA of the CDR3 is TGTGCCAGCAGCCCAGGGGTTTTTGTGGAGCTGTTTTTT.

This chain joins TRBV10-3 and TRBJ2-5; 10 bases are shared with TRBD1. The DNA end favors TRBJ2-7, so the J call may be wrong. The CDR3 sequence is 14 residues long. Germline V CDR1 and CDR2: ENHRY, SYGVKD. This CDR3 is CAIRGRDRGYEQYF. As DNA, the CDR3 is TGTGCCATCAGGGGTCGGGACAGGGGCTACGAGCAGTACTTC.

Remarks on this clone: One end of the junction fails to match germline, which may point to a read error. The chain has TRBV2 and TRBJ1-2; TRBD1 agrees at 9 bases. This CDR3 comprises 13 residues. Looked up from germline, CDR1 is SNHLY and CDR2 is FYNNEI. In nucleotides, the CDR3 is TGTGCCAGCAGCGACAGGGGGGTCTATGGCTACCCCTTC. It translates to CASSDRGVYGYPF.

This clone was counted only a few times. The chain links TRBV15 to TRBJ2-1; TRBD2 matches at 10 bases. Trimming at V came to 0 bases and at J to 9 bases, leaving 8 bases not matched to a gene. Germline V gene data show CDR1 as LNHNV and CDR2 as YYDKDF (reference sequence). This CDR3 comprises 16 residues. This CDR3 is CATSRDPFSGGAEQFF. The CDR3 DNA follows: TGTGCCACCAGCAGAGACCCGTTCAGCGGGGGGGCTGAGCAGTTCTTC.

This chain links TRBV6-1 with TRBJ1-1, with 7 bases matching TRBD1. The CDR3 runs to 13 residues. In germline, CDR1 is MNHNS, CDR2 SASEGT. The V gene end was trimmed by 8 bases and the J gene end by 1 base; junction bases not matched to a gene: 4. In DNA form, the CDR3 reads TGTGCCAGCCGGGACAGCCCGAACACTGAAGCTTTCTTT. This encodes CASRDSPNTEAFF.

DNA of the CDR3: TGTGCCAGTAGTATTACTAGCGGGGGGGCTACCAATGAGCAGTTCTTC. It specifies CASSITSGGATNEQFF. V usage is TRBV19 and J usage is TRBJ2-1; 13 bases are a match to TRBD2. CDR1 and CDR2 (germline): LNHDA, SQIVND (reference sequence). The CDR3 sequence is 16 residues long. The V gene end was trimmed by 3 bases and the J gene end by 6 bases; junction bases not matched to a gene: 5.

This sequence joins TRBV2 and TRBJ2-5; D perhaps matches TRBD2 (6 bases). CDR1 SNHLY and CDR2 FYNNEI come from the germline V gene. The CDR3 sequence is 11 residues long. Between the trimmed V and J ends, which lost 3 bases and 11 bases, there was a span of 10 bases. The CDR3 protein is CASSDPGTQYF. The CDR3, as DNA: TGTGCCAGCAGTGACCCCGGGACTCAGTACTTC. Full variable domain (rest looked up from reference TRBV2 and TRBJ2-5): EPEVTQTPSHQVTQMGQEVILRCVPISNHLYFYWYRQILGQKVEFLVSFYNNEISEKSEIFDDQFSVERPDGSNFTLKIRSTKLEDSAMYFCASSDPGTQYFGPGTRLLVL.

This clone was counted between two and nine times. The rearrangement uses TRBV28 and TRBJ1-5; D is uncertain. CDR1 and CDR2 (germline): MDHEN, SYDVKM. There are 12 residues in the CDR3. Trimming cost V 7 bases and J 3 bases, with 7 bases left between them. This chain's CDR3 is CASITHNQPQHF. In DNA form, the CDR3 reads TGTGCCAGCATCACTCACAATCAGCCCCAGCATTTT.

About this clone: The junction differs from germline at one of its ends, possibly a read error. This chain uses TRBV5-1 with TRBJ2-5; no reliable D call. Germline CDR1 SGHRS, CDR2 YFSETQ. The CDR3 sequence is 13 residues long. The CDR3 region is CASSLSLQDTQYF. CDR3 in DNA: TGCGCCAGCAGTCTGAGCCTTCAAGATACCCAGTACTTC.

CDR3 nucleotide sequence: TGTGCCAGCAGCGGAGGTCTAGCGGGGAATGAGCAGTTCTTC. The encoded protein is CASSGGLAGNEQFF. This chain joins TRBV11-3 and TRBJ2-1; 9 bases line up with TRBD2. The V and J ends lost 5 bases and 7 bases, in that order; junction bases with no gene match: 6. Per the germline V gene, CDR1 is SGHNT and CDR2 is YENEEA. This CDR3 comprises 14 residues.

This sequence joins TRBV19 and TRBJ2-7, with 7 bases matching TRBD1. V was pared by 0 bases and J by 0 bases, with 2 bases of the junction left unmatched. This CDR3 region has 15 residues. The germline CDR1 and CDR2 sequences are LNHDA and SQIVND (reference sequence). This CDR3 reads CASSIEGQPSYEQYF. In nucleotides, the CDR3 is TGTGCCAGTAGTATAGAGGGACAGCCCTCCTACGAGCAGTACTTC.

A few counts support this clone. The genes are TRBV4-2 and TRBJ1-1, with D perhaps TRBD1 (5 bases). V shed 1 base and J shed 6 bases, with 12 bases lying between them. Per germline, CDR1 LGHNA and CDR2 YNFKEQ. This CDR3 has 14 amino acids. The DNA for the CDR3 is TGTGCCAGCAGCCAAGCTTCAGGGAGGTCTGAAGCTTTCTTT. Translation: CASSQASGRSEAFF.

The V and J genes are TRBV9 and TRBJ1-3, with 8 bases matching TRBD1. J lost 6 bases, V lost 4 bases, and 9 bases had no gene match. In germline, CDR1 is SGDLS, CDR2 YYNGEE. CDR3 size: 15 residues. The CDR3 is CASSSRGQVENTIYF. CDR3 coding DNA: TGTGCCAGCAGCAGCCGGGGACAGGTTGAAAACACCATATATTTT.

This clone occurred a few times. This chain links TRBV5-1 with TRBJ2-7; TRBD2 agrees at 9 bases. Looked up from germline, CDR1 is SGHRS and CDR2 is YFSETQ. The length of the CDR3 is 16 residues. The J segment lost 5 bases and the V segment lost 1 base, leaving 10 bases of the junction unmatched. CDR3 in amino acids: CASSLIGGGGADEQYF. The DNA for the CDR3 is TGCGCCAGCAGCTTGATTGGCGGCGGGGGGGCGGACGAGCAGTACTTC.

This chain joins TRBV2 and TRBJ2-1, with D maybe TRBD2 (5 bases). The germline gives CDR1 SNHLY, CDR2 FYNNEI. This CDR3 is 16 amino acids long. The V gene lost 3 bases and the J gene lost 5 bases, with 17 bases spanning the gap. In DNA, the CDR3 is TGTGCCAGCAGTGACCGCCGGGCGAGGGTGGACAATGAGCAGTTCTTC. This sequence encodes CASSDRRARVDNEQFF.

The chain recombines TRBV7-2 with TRBJ1-2; TRBD1 matches 12 bases. V shed 8 bases, J shed 8 bases, and the junction held 18 bases outside the gene matches. The CDR3 length is 17 residues. CDR1 and CDR2 from the germline V gene are SGHTA and FQGNSA. Written as DNA, the CDR3 is TGTGCCAGCTCCTCCTTCTCCGGGACAGGGGGCGCGAGGGGCTACACCTTC. Protein sequence: CASSSFSGTGGARGYTF.

The chain recombines TRBV9 with TRBJ2-1; a possible D gene is TRBD1 (5 bases). Germline lookup yields CDR1 SGDLS and CDR2 YYNGEE. The CDR3 is 16 residues long. V lost 1 base to trimming and J lost 4 bases, with 15 bases between them. CDR3 loop: CASSVNPDTIYNEQFF. The CDR3, as DNA: TGTGCCAGCAGCGTAAATCCGGACACCATATACAATGAGCAGTTCTTC. Full variable domain (missing parts from reference TRBV9 and TRBJ2-1): DSGVTQTPKHLITATGQRVTLRCSPRSGDLSVYWYQQSLDQGLQFLIQYYNGEERAKGNILERFSAQQFPDLHSELNLSSLELGDSALYFCASSVNPDTIYNEQFFGPGTRLTVL.

This sequence joins TRBV5-1 and TRBJ2-5, with 11 nucleotides matching TRBD1. Germline V CDR1 and CDR2: SGHRS, YFSETQ. After removal of 4 bases from V and 5 bases from J, the junction contained 13 bases not matched to a gene. This CDR3 comprises 17 residues. The CDR3 DNA is TGCGCCAGCAGCAACCGGGACAGGGGGGTACACGCGGAGACCCAGTACTTC. Translated, it gives CASSNRDRGVHAETQYF.

The chain combines TRBV19 with TRBJ1-1; D gene unclear. This CDR3 spans 13 amino acids. V was pared by 3 bases and J by 11 bases, with 16 bases between. Germline-derived CDR1 and CDR2 are LNHDA and SQIVND (reference sequence). The CDR3 loop reads CASSISTETWAFF. In DNA, the CDR3 is TGTGCCAGTAGTATTAGTACGGAGACGTGGGCTTTCTTT.

The J gene is TRBJ1-2, the V gene TRBV6-1; no clear D gene. CDR1 MNHNS and CDR2 SASEGT come from the germline V gene. Trimming pared 4 bases from V and 6 bases from J, leaving 9 bases between. The CDR3 has 12 amino acids. The CDR3 here is CASSGTADGYTF. The CDR3 region has the DNA TGTGCCAGCAGTGGTACAGCGGATGGCTACACCTTC.

This clone was recorded only once. DNA of the CDR3: TGTGCCAGCAGCTTAAATGGAGGGTCTGGCTACACCTTC. It translates to CASSLNGGSGYTF. The chain is built from TRBV7-3 and TRBJ1-2; the D is unclear. With 1 base removed from V and 7 bases from J, the gap between germline ends came to 10 bases. The CDR3 is 13 residues long. Germline V gives CDR1 SGHTA, CDR2 FQGTGA. Drawing the rest from reference TRBV7-3 and TRBJ1-2, the complete variable domain is GAGVSQTPSNKVTEKGKYVELRCDPISGHTALYWYRQSLGQGPEFLIYFQGTGAADDSGLPNDRFFAVRPEGSVSTLKIQRTERGDSAVYLCASSLNGGSGYTFGSGTRLTVV.

On this clone: Relative to the germline gene, one junction end is altered; a read error may explain this. V and J are TRBV5-1 and TRBJ1-2; D call uncertain. The CDR3 loop spans 15 amino acids. The germline CDR1 and CDR2 sequences are SGHRS and YFSETQ. CDR3 region: CASSIGSGKNYGYPF. For the CDR3, the DNA is TGCGCCAGCAGCATCGGGAGCGGGAAGAACTATGGCTACCCCTTC.

The V call is TRBV5-1, the J call TRBJ2-7; 11 positions agree with TRBD1. Losses at the gene ends were 4 bases for V and 7 bases for J; bases not matched to a gene: 7. CDR1 SGHRS and CDR2 YFSETQ come from the germline V gene. This CDR3 spans 14 amino acids. This chain's CDR3 is CASSTGQGAGEQYF. The CDR3 coding sequence is TGCGCCAGCAGCACTGGACAGGGGGCGGGAGAGCAGTACTTC.

This clone was observed a handful of times. The chain employs TRBV4-1 and TRBJ1-3; 9 nucleotides line up with TRBD1. The CDR3 runs 17 residues. V lost 1 base and J lost 2; bases outside the gene matches: 6. Germline V CDR1 and CDR2: MGHRA, YSYEKL. Here the CDR3 reads CASSQGGQGRTGNTIYF. CDR3 nucleotide sequence: TGCGCCAGCAGCCAAGGGGGACAGGGTAGGACTGGAAACACCATATATTTT.

The chain is built from TRBV7-7 and TRBJ1-3; D may be TRBD1 (6 bases). Germline V lookup: CDR1 SSHAT, CDR2 FNYEAQ (reference sequence). This CDR3 has 17 residues. Trimming left V 5 bases short and J 0 bases short, with 17 bases between. For the CDR3, the DNA is TGTGCCAGCAGCCTACACTCACAGGGCAACTCTGGAAACACCATATATTTT. This gives the protein CASSLHSQGNSGNTIYF.

V is TRBV14 and J is TRBJ1-1; D is ambiguous. The CDR3 runs 16 residues. Germline CDR1 and CDR2: SGHDN and FVKESK. The V end lost 0 bases, the J end lost 0 bases, and 11 bases lay between the germline ends. CDR3 loop: CASSQDIGRMNTEAFF. CDR3 DNA sequence: TGTGCCAGCAGCCAAGACATCGGGAGGATGAACACTGAAGCTTTCTTT.